A single sample is the source of the 6 T cell receptor beta chains below, sequenced in a study of T cells in narcolepsy (dated by TCRdb to 2017 to 2018). Libraries were constructed by the immunoSEQ multiplex PCR assay. TCRdb re-hosts the immuneACCESS table, in-frame sequences only. Its copies lack some clones; in the studies checked, an unresolved V gene accounts for under half of them, and the cause for the rest is not known. The sample has 25,000 to 35,000 clones on record, roughly four fifths of them singletons. The biggest ten clones account for about 2.8% of the sample. The sequencing sample was made of CD45RA- memory CD4+ T cells from PBMCs. The cell subset or site label here, explained by the study, means: memory T cells sorted ex vivo from peripheral blood. The receptors shown here come from a human donor with narcolepsy.

The chain carries TRBV29-1 and TRBJ1-5; no clear D. Per germline, CDR1 SQVTM and CDR2 ANQGSEA. The ends were cut back, 4 bases at V and 6 bases at J, with 16 bases in the middle. This CDR3 region has 14 residues. CDR3 residues: CSVVGSGYGQPQHF. In nucleotides, the CDR3 is TGCAGCGTTGTGGGGTCGGGGTATGGTCAGCCCCAGCATTTT.

The count of this clone is one. The CDR3 spells CASSPTPQETQYF. CDR3 DNA sequence: TGTGCCAGCAGTCCTACACCCCAGGAGACCCAGTACTTC. V is TRBV7-2 and J is TRBJ2-5; no clear D gene. Germline V gene lookup returns CDR1 SGHTA and CDR2 FQGNSA. The CDR3 is made up of 13 amino acids. V lost 6 bases and J 5 bases, leaving 13 bases between the germline ends. The full variable domain, in which reference TRBV7-2 and TRBJ2-5 provide the parts outside the CDR3, is GAGVSQSPSNKVTEKGKDVELRCDPISGHTALYWYRQSLGQGLEFLIYFQGNSAPDKSGLPSDRFSAERTGGSVSTLTIQRTQQEDSAVYLCASSPTPQETQYFGPGTRLLVL.

In this sample, this clone turned up a few times. V and J are TRBV7-3 and TRBJ2-5; 11 bases match TRBD2. V dropped 0 bases and J dropped 7; count of bases not matched to a gene: 7. Germline loops: CDR1 SGHTA, CDR2 FQGTGA. This CDR3 spans 16 amino acids. CDR3 sequence reads: CASSLTGSGGAGTQYF. The CDR3 coding sequence is TGTGCCAGCAGCTTAACTGGTAGCGGGGGGGCCGGGACCCAGTACTTC.

The rearrangement uses TRBV6-5 and TRBJ2-7, with TRBD1 as a possible D gene (6 bases). The germline CDR1 and CDR2 sequences are MNHEY and SVGAGI. This CDR3 is 14 amino acids long. V was clipped by 5 bases and J by 2 bases, with 13 bases between them. The CDR3 DNA is TGTGCCAGCAGTGCCGTGGGGGCCGCCTACGAGCAGTACTTC. Amino acid sequence: CASSAVGAAYEQYF.

The V and J genes are TRBV30 and TRBJ1-2, with 8 bases matching TRBD1. Trimming removed 0 bases from V and 8 bases from J; junction bases left unmatched: 11. The germline V gene has CDR1 GTSNPN and CDR2 SVGIG (reference sequence). The CDR3 totals 15 residues. DNA of the CDR3: TGTGCCTGGAGTGTAACCCAAGGGACAGGCAAGGGCTACACCTTC. It specifies CAWSVTQGTGKGYTF.

CDR3 nucleotide sequence: TGCGCCAGCAGCCAAGGAAACAGGGGACGCAATGAGCAGTTCTTC. Encoded protein: CASSQGNRGRNEQFF. This chain joins TRBV4-1 and TRBJ2-1; TRBD1 agrees at 7 bases. J lost 6 bases, V lost 1 base, and 6 bases had no gene match. Germline CDR1 is MGHRA and CDR2 is YSYEKL. CDR3 size: 15 residues.